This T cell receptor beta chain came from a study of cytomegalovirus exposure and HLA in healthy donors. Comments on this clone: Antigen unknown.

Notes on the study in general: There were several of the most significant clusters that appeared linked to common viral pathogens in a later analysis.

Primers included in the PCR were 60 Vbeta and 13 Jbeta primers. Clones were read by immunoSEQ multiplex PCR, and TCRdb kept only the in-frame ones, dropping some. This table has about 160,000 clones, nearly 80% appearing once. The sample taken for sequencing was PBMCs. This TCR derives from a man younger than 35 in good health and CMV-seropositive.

The CDR3: CASSLNPSGGPLDTQYF. The CDR3 DNA reads TGTGCCAGCAGCTTAAACCCTAGCGGGGGCCCTCTAGATACGCAGTATTTT. The chain links TRBV7-3 to TRBJ2-3; 10 bases agree with TRBD2. Germline loops: CDR1 SGHTA, CDR2 FQGTGA. J gave up 5 bases and V 1 base, and 9 bases lay outside the gene matches. CDR3 length: 17 amino acids.